This is a list of T cell receptor beta chains from one sample in a study of blood T cell repertoires in COVID-19. Using immunoSEQ multiplex PCR, the repertoire was profiled, and TCRdb retains in-frame clones only, with some absent. Among about 220,000 clones listed, 70% to 85% were seen once. Source material: peripheral blood. These receptors all come from a man between 45 and 60 years old with active or convalescent COVID-19. Each CDR3 is given without its conserved first and last residue. Each record gives: V gene, clone size, CDR3 protein. Only some rows state a clone size, as once, few, many or a class for expanded clones.

V: TRBV4-2
size: .
CDR3: ASSQPSGPGELF

V: TRBV4-3
size: .
CDR3: ASSRGTSGSYEQY

V: TRBV6-2/TRBV6-3
size: .
CDR3: ASSWDIRKGDTEAF

V: TRBV28
size: .
CDR3: ASSFRDINTEAF

V: TRBV7-9
size: .
CDR3: ASSRTANTEAF

V: TRBV18
size: once
CDR3: ASSDNWGGSEAF

V: TRBV18
size: .
CDR3: ASSPSAGGAVETQY

V: TRBV6-2/TRBV6-3
size: .
CDR3: ASSPRRGQGINEKLF

V: TRBV7-2
size: .
CDR3: ASSLGASGIHEQY

V: TRBV4-2
size: few
CDR3: ASSRGLAGGPETQY

V: TRBV5-4
size: .
CDR3: ASSLSKRTGGRETQY

V: TRBV5-4
size: .
CDR3: ASSPTGTQETQY

V: TRBV4-2
size: .
CDR3: ASSPGAGITYEQY

V: TRBV7-9
size: .
CDR3: ASSLASTLNTEAF

V: TRBV2
size: .
CDR3: ASSEGVSGASSYNEQF

V: TRBV9
size: .
CDR3: ASSRTDTQY

V: TRBV2
size: .
CDR3: AGTGLRNSPLH

V: TRBV28
size: .
CDR3: ASRRQTRSSYNEQF

V: TRBV15
size: few
CDR3: ATSRGQEETQY

V: TRBV28
size: once
CDR3: ASSLSRAGTDTQY

V: TRBV6-5
size: .
CDR3: ASSPGQTNTEAF

V: TRBV7-9
size: many
CDR3: ASSLALASFQETQY

V: TRBV28
size: .
CDR3: ASSLSSTTAADT

V: TRBV6-5
size: few
CDR3: ASSYYVGTANYGYT

V: TRBV7-6
size: .
CDR3: ASSLVVGGNIQY

V: TRBV18
size: .
CDR3: ASSPSPGQGEAF

V: TRBV5-4
size: .
CDR3: ASSLEQAGAF

V: TRBV7-2
size: .
CDR3: ASSLAIGGLAGERQY

V: TRBV9
size: .
CDR3: ASSQSGGAGNYGYT

V: TRBV4-1
size: once
CDR3: ASSLTGTSDEQF

V: TRBV19
size: once
CDR3: ASRPQGALAF

V: TRBV7-9
size: .
CDR3: ASSSTGTANTGELF

V: TRBV7-9
size: once
CDR3: ASSLGQDYGYT

V: TRBV4-1
size: .
CDR3: ASSQTGGASYEQY

V: TRBV5-1
size: .
CDR3: ASSLDRGDNQPQH

V: TRBV7-9
size: few
CDR3: ASSLLPRTGSGYT

V: TRBV18
size: .
CDR3: ASSSGGITEQF

V: TRBV6-6
size: .
CDR3: ASSYSPGVEAF

V: TRBV7-8
size: .
CDR3: ASSWTGAKNIQY

V: TRBV7-2
size: .
CDR3: ASNILASGTNEQF

V: TRBV28
size: .
CDR3: ASSFGGRRGETQY

V: TRBV28
size: .
CDR3: ASSKRQGRDEQF